This T cell receptor (beta chain) was identified in a study of T cells in Graves' hyperthyroidism and ophthalmopathy. Study-wide results and caveats: Appearing also in blood were most of the thyroid clonotypes expanded above 0.001. The model identified upcoming ophthalmopathy a median approximately six months ahead of onset.

Amplification of TCR beta CDR3 regions used RNA as the template. The HTBI primer set was used in a first-round RT-PCR of the TCR CDR3. TCRdb re-derived calls from the multiplex PCR reads in MiXCR, one entry per CDR3 protein. The sample yields more than 450,000 distinct CDR3 sequences, just under 20% seen once. V trimming: 6 bases; J trimming: 2 bases; junction bases outside the gene matches: 7. CDR3 length equals 15 residues. The germline V gene encodes CDR1 SGHVS and CDR2 FQNEAQ. This clonotype was picked up many times. Its antigen is not known. Disease duration was under 3 months in the ophthalmopathy patients, who also had a Clinical Activity Score of at least 3 and a NOSPECS grade of at least 4.

The V and J genes are TRBV7-8 and TRBJ2-1, with 7 bases matching TRBD1. The sequence was obtained from a man aged 40-55 years with Graves' ophthalmopathy. The source material was blood. The CDR3 coding sequence is TGTGCCAGCAGTCCCTCGGGACAGACCTACAATGAGCAGTTCTTC. Its translation is CASSPSGQTYNEQFF.